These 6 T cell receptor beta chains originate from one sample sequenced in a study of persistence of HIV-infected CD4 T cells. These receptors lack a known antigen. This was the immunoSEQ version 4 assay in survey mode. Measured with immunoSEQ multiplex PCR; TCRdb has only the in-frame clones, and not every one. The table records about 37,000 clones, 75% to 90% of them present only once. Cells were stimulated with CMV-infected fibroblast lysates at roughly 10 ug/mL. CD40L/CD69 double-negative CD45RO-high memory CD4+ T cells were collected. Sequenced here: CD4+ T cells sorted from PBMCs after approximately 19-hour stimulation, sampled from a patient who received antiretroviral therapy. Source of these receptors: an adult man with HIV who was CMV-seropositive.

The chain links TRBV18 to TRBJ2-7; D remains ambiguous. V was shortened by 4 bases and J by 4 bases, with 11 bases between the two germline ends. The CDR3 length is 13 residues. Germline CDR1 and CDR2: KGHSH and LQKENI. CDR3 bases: TGTGCCAGCTCACAGCCCAGCCTGTACGAGCAGTACTTC. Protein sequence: CASSQPSLYEQYF.

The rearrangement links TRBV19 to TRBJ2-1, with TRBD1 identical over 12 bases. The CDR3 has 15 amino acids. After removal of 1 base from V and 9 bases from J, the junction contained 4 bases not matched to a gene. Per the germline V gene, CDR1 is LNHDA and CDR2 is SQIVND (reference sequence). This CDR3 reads CASSIGGQGAFEQFF. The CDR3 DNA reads TGTGCCAGTAGTATAGGGGGACAGGGGGCTTTTGAGCAGTTCTTC.

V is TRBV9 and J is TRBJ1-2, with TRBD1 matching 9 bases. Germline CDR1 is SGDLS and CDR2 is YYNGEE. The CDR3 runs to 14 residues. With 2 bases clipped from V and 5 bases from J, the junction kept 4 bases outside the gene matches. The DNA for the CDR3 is TGTGCCAGCAGCGTTGGACAGGGGCCATATGGCTACACCTTC. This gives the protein CASSVGQGPYGYTF.

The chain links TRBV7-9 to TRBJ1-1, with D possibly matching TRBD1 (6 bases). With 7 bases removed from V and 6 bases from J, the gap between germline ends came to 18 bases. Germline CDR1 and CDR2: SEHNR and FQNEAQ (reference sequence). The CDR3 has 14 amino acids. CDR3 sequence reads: CASTIGGEKAEAFF. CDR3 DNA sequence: TGTGCCAGCACCATAGGGGGGGAAAAGGCTGAAGCTTTCTTT.

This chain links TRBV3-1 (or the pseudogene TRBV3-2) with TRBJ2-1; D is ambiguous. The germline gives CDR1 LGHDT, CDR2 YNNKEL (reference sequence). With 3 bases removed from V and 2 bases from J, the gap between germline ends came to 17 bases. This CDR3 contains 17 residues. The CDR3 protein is CASSHTDFLGTYNEQFF. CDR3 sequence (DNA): TGTGCCAGCAGCCATACTGACTTCCTGGGTACCTACAATGAGCAGTTCTTC.

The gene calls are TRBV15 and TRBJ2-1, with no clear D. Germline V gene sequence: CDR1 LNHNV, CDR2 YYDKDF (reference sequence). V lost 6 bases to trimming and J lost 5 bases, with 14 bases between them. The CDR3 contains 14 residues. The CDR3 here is CATRRIGRHNEQFF. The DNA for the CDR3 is TGTGCCACCAGGCGGATCGGCCGTCACAATGAGCAGTTCTTC. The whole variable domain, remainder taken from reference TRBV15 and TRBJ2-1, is DAMVIQNPRYQVTQFGKPVTLSCSQTLNHNVMYWYQQKSSQAPKLLFHYYDKDFNNEADTPDNFQSRRPNTSFCFLDIRSPGLGDTAMYLCATRRIGRHNEQFFGPGTRLTVL.